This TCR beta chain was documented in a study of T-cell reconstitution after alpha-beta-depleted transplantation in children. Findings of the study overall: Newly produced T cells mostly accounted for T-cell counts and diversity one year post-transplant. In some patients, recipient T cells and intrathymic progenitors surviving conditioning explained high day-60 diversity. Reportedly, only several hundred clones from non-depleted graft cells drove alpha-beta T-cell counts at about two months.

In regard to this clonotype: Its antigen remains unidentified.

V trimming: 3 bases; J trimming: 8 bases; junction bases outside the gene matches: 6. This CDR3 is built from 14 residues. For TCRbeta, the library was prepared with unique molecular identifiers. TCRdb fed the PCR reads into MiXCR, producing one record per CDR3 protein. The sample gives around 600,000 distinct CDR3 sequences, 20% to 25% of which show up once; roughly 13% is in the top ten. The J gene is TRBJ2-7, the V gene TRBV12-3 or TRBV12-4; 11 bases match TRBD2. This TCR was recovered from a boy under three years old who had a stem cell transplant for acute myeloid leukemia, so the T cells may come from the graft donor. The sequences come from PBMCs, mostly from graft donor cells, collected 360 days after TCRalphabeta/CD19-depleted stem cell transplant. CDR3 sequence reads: CASSFGTSGGQQYF. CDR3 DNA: TGTGCCAGCAGTTTCGGGACTAGCGGCGGTCAGCAGTACTTC.